The T cell receptor (beta chain) described here comes from a study of blood T cell repertoires in COVID-19. At the level of the study: Samples of COVID-19 (acute and convalescent) were obtained from the United States, Italy and Spain.

Per the original data handling: Estimation of nucleated cell counts relied on the amplification of reference gene primers. TCRdb's copy holds only in-frame clones and misses some; the assay was immunoSEQ multiplex PCR. V, J and clone size are those of that table, while D and trimming were read from the DNA. This sample has about 220,000 clones, with over 60% found just once. This CDR3 is built from 14 residues. Trimming removed 4 bases from V and 4 bases from J, with 12 bases in between. Germline-derived CDR1 and CDR2 are SGHTA and FQGTGA. The genes are TRBV7-3 and TRBJ2-3; D perhaps matches TRBD2 (6 bases). This TCR came from a woman aged 70-85 years with acute or convalescent COVID-19. The specimen sequenced was peripheral blood. As DNA, the CDR3 is TGTGCCAGCAGCTCTTCTAGCGCCGCAGATACGCAGTATTTT. Amino acids: CASSSSSAADTQYF.